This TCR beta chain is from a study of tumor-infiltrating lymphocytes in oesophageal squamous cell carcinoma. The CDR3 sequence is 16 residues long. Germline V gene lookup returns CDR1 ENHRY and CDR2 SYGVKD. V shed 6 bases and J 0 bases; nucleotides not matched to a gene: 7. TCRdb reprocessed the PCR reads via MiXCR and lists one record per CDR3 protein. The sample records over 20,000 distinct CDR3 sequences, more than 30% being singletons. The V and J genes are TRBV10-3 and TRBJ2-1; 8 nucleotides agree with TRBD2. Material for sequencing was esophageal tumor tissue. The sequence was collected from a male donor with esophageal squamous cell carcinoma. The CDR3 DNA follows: TGTGCCATCAGGAGTCAGCGGGAGCACTCCTACAATGAGCAGTTCTTC. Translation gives CAIRSQREHSYNEQFF.